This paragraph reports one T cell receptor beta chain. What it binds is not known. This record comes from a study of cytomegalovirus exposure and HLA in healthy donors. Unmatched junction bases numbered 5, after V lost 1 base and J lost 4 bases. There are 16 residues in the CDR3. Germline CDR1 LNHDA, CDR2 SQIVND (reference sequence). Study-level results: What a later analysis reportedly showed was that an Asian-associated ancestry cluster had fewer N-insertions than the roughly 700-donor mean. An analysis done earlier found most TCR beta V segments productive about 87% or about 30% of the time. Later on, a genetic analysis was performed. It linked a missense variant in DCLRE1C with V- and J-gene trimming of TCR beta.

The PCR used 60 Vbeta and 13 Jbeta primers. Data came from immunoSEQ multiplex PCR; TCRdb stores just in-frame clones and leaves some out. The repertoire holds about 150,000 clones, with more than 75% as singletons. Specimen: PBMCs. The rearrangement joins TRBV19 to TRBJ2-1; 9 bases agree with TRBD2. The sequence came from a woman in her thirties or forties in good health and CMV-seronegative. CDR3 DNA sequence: TGTGCCAGTAGTATAGGCGGGAGGGGGATATACAATGAGCAGTTCTTC. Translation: CASSIGGRGIYNEQFF.